Shown below are 2 T cell receptor beta chains from a single sample sequenced in a study of cytomegalovirus exposure and HLA in healthy donors (dated by TCRdb to about 2017). The library was prepared using the immunoSEQ multiplex PCR assay. A mixture of 60 forward primers for TCR Vbeta segments and 13 reverse primers for TCR Jbeta segments was used in the multiplex PCR. Sourced from immuneACCESS, this table was stored by TCRdb with only in-frame sequences that have V and J called. A share of the clones is absent; for the studies checked, an unresolved V gene accounts for under half, and the remainder has no known explanation. A total of around 200,000 clones appear in this sample, roughly 84% of them only once. Of the sample, 1.3% to 1.5% is held by the ten largest clones. The sequenced sample consisted of PBMCs. Source of these receptors: a girl aged 10-17 years in good health and CMV-seronegative.

The chain links TRBV5-6 to TRBJ2-3; 11 bases line up with TRBD2. CDR1 is SGHDT and CDR2 is YYEEEE in the germline V gene. The CDR3 covers 14 residues. V lost 3 bases, J lost 5 bases, and 2 bases stayed unmatched. In nucleotides, the CDR3 is TGTGCCAGCAGCTCTAGCGGGGGGTTAGATACGCAGTATTTT. Protein: CASSSSGGLDTQYF. The full variable domain, in which reference TRBV5-6 and TRBJ2-3 provide the parts outside the CDR3, is DAGVTQSPTHLIKTRGQQVTLRCSPKSGHDTVSWYQQALGQGPQFIFQYYEEEERQRGNFPDRFSGHQFPNYSSELNVNALLLGDSALYLCASSSSGGLDTQYFGPGTRLTVL.

This sequence joins TRBV4-3 and TRBJ1-2; D might be TRBD1 (6 bases). Germline V gives CDR1 LGHNA, CDR2 YSLEER. Trimming cost V 0 bases and J 4 bases, with 9 bases left between them. The CDR3 totals 14 residues. DNA for the CDR3: TGCGCCAGCAGCCAAGAAAGGGGGAGCTATGGCTACACCTTC. This sequence encodes CASSQERGSYGYTF.